The 30 T cell receptor beta chains below come from one sample, sequenced in a study of CD8+ T cells in alopecia areata. Sequencing used cDNA as its template, made by extracting RNA and reverse transcribing it. Sequencing was performed with immunoSEQ multiplex PCR; in TCRdb, only in-frame clones are kept and a portion is missing. The sample has about 120,000 clones, about two fifths seen once. Sequenced: CD4+ T cells sorted from blood. The receptors originated from a human donor with alopecia areata.

The chain has TRBV30 and TRBJ2-7, with D tentatively TRBD2 (6 bases). Germline V gene data show CDR1 as GTSNPN and CDR2 as SVGIG (reference sequence). The germline V and J ends were trimmed by 0 bases and 7 bases, with 10 bases remaining between them. This CDR3 spans 12 amino acids. The CDR3 coding sequence is TGTGCCTGGAGTGTATCGGGAGCTGAGCAGTACTTC. Amino acids: CAWSVSGAEQYF.

The J gene is TRBJ2-7, the V gene TRBV15, with 11 bases matching TRBD1. The CDR3 length is 16 residues. Germline V lookup: CDR1 LNHNV, CDR2 YYDKDF (reference sequence). V dropped 5 bases and J dropped 3; count of bases not matched to a gene: 9. CDR3 amino acids: CATSGQGAKGYYEQYF. In DNA form, the CDR3 reads TGTGCCACCAGCGGACAGGGGGCGAAGGGCTACTACGAGCAGTACTTC.

The chain links TRBV7-2 to TRBJ2-7, with D hard to call. Trimming pared 4 bases from V and 4 bases from J, leaving 8 bases between. Germline V gene sequence: CDR1 SGHTA, CDR2 FQGNSA. The CDR3 runs to 12 residues. As DNA, the CDR3 is TGTGCCAGCAGCTCCCTTACGTACGAGCAGTACTTC. It is translated as CASSSLTYEQYF.

The chain is built from TRBV6-6 and TRBJ1-1; no firm D call. Trimming stripped 6 bases from V and 1 base from J, with 9 bases between. The germline gives CDR1 MNHNY, CDR2 SVGAGI (reference sequence). There are 13 residues in the CDR3. The CDR3 nucleotides read TGTGCCAGCAGACTCTTACAGAACACTGAAGCTTTCTTT. Translated: CASRLLQNTEAFF.

V usage is TRBV5-1 and J usage is TRBJ1-2; 9 bases match TRBD1. The CDR3 covers 15 residues. The V and J ends lost 3 bases and 4 bases, in that order; junction bases with no gene match: 7. From germline, CDR1 is SGHRS and CDR2 YFSETQ. CDR3 coding DNA: TGCGCCAGCAGCTCCCGGACAGGGGCCTTCTATGGCTACACCTTC. Protein product: CASSSRTGAFYGYTF.

V gene TRBV5-1 combines with J gene TRBJ2-5; 9 bases agree with TRBD2. Germline V gene sequence: CDR1 SGHRS, CDR2 YFSETQ. This CDR3 has 16 amino acids. V lost 5 bases to trimming and J lost 1 base; unmatched junction nucleotides: 9. The CDR3 sequence: CASRTIALAGQETQYF. In DNA, the CDR3 is TGCGCCAGCAGAACTATAGCACTAGCGGGCCAAGAGACCCAGTACTTC. Complete variable domain (other parts from reference TRBV5-1 and TRBJ2-5): KAGVTQTPRYLIKTRGQQVTLSCSPISGHRSVSWYQQTPGQGLQFLFEYFSETQRNKGNFPGRFSGRQFSNSRSEMNVSTLELGDSALYLCASRTIALAGQETQYFGPGTRLLVL.

The rearrangement joins TRBV4-3 to TRBJ2-1; D remains unclear. The V gene's germline CDR1 is LGHNA and CDR2 YSLEER. The CDR3 sequence is 18 residues long. V lost 0 bases and J 0 bases, leaving 15 bases between the germline ends. The CDR3 here is CASSQDARLGRSYNEQFF. DNA for the CDR3: TGCGCCAGCAGCCAAGATGCGCGGTTAGGTCGCTCCTACAATGAGCAGTTCTTC.

This clone was counted only a few times. The genes are TRBV5-1 and TRBJ1-5; TRBD1 might be the D (6 bases). The CDR3 loop spans 15 amino acids. In germline, CDR1 is SGHRS, CDR2 YFSETQ. The V gene lost 1 base and the J gene lost 2 bases, with 10 bases spanning the gap. Here the CDR3 reads CASSLTGLGNQPQHF. The DNA for the CDR3 is TGCGCCAGCAGCTTGACAGGGCTAGGCAATCAGCCCCAGCATTTT.

The chain carries TRBV29-1 and TRBJ2-7; possibly TRBD1 for D (5 bases). This CDR3 comprises 12 residues. Germline-derived CDR1 and CDR2 are SQVTM and ANQGSEA. Trimming took off 4 bases at V and 2 bases at J, with 9 bases between the two ends. CDR3 DNA: TGCAGCGTTGTGCCAGGGACCTACGAGCAGTACTTC. Protein: CSVVPGTYEQYF.

This clone appeared a few times. This sequence joins TRBV28 and TRBJ2-5, with 8 bases that match TRBD1. V shed 3 bases, J shed 5 bases, and the junction held 11 bases outside the gene matches. From germline, CDR1 is MDHEN and CDR2 SYDVKM. The CDR3 is made up of 16 amino acids. The CDR3 DNA reads as TGTGCCAGCAGTTTTGGGTCCAGGGGGCAAGAGGAGACCCAGTACTTC. It yields the protein CASSFGSRGQEETQYF. Filled out from reference TRBV28 and TRBJ2-5, the complete variable domain reads DVKVTQSSRYLVKRTGEKVFLECVQDMDHENMFWYRQDPGLGLRLIYFSYDVKMKEKGDIPEGYSVSREKKERFSLILESASTNQTSMYLCASSFGSRGQEETQYFGPGTRLLVL.

The chain combines TRBV5-6 with TRBJ2-3, with TRBD1 identical over 10 bases. Germline CDR1 SGHDT, CDR2 YYEEEE. After removal of 5 bases from V and 4 bases from J, the junction contained 7 bases not matched to a gene. This CDR3 is built from 15 residues. CDR3 coding DNA: TGTGCCAGCAGTTACGGACAGGGGGTGCCAGATACGCAGTATTTT. Translating it yields CASSYGQGVPDTQYF.

This clone was counted between two and nine times. J is TRBJ2-1 and V is TRBV29-1; D unresolved. With 4 bases removed from V and 5 bases from J, the gap between germline ends came to 18 bases. The CDR3 is made up of 15 amino acids. Germline V gene sequence: CDR1 SQVTM, CDR2 ANQGSEA. CDR3: CSVVSMTSGDNEQFF. Written as DNA, the CDR3 is TGCAGCGTTGTTTCTATGACCAGTGGGGACAATGAGCAGTTCTTC.

The table lists this clone with a few counts. J is TRBJ2-2 and V is TRBV5-6; no definite D call. Trimming cost V 2 bases and J 3 bases, with 2 bases left between them. The CDR3 is 12 amino acids. Looked up from germline, CDR1 is SGHDT and CDR2 is YYEEEE. CDR3 loop: CASSFYTGELFF. DNA of the CDR3: TGTGCCAGCAGCTTCTACACCGGGGAGCTGTTTTTT.

The chain links TRBV25-1 to TRBJ2-1, with D possibly called TRBD1 or TRBD2 (5 bases each). Germline values: CDR1 MGHDK, CDR2 SYGVNS. Trimming took 5 bases from V and 2 from J, leaving 13 bases between them. The CDR3 is 15 amino acids. The CDR3 DNA reads TGTGCCAGCAGTCCCTCGGGGCCTGCCTACAATGAGCAGTTCTTC. This sequence encodes CASSPSGPAYNEQFF.

This clone was observed a single time. The chain is built from TRBV28 and TRBJ1-5; tentative D call: TRBD1 (6 bases). Trimming stripped 4 bases from V and 8 bases from J, with 18 bases between. The CDR3 runs to 15 residues. Per the germline V gene, CDR1 is MDHEN and CDR2 is SYDVKM. The CDR3: CASSSRDTPLEPQHF. CDR3 sequence (DNA): TGTGCCAGCAGTTCCCGGGACACCCCTTTAGAGCCCCAGCATTTT.

The J gene is TRBJ2-3, the V gene TRBV27; tentative D call: TRBD1 (5 bases). The CDR3 spans 15 residues. The V and J ends lost 1 base and 1 base respectively, with 9 bases between them. Germline V lookup: CDR1 MNHEY, CDR2 SMNVEV (reference sequence). The CDR3 nucleotides read TGTGCCAGCAGTTTATGGCAGGGTGGCACAGATACGCAGTATTTT. It translates to CASSLWQGGTDTQYF.

The sample holds a few counts of this clone. The V and J genes are TRBV29-1 and TRBJ2-1; D perhaps matches TRBD1 (6 bases). Trimming stripped 4 bases from V and 8 bases from J, with 18 bases between. This CDR3 region has 14 residues. From germline, CDR1 is SQVTM and CDR2 ANQGSEA. CDR3 loop: CSVVNRARYDEQFF. Written as DNA, the CDR3 is TGCAGCGTTGTAAACAGGGCCAGGTACGATGAGCAGTTCTTC.

The chain recombines TRBV2 with TRBJ2-5; 8 nucleotides align to TRBD1. The V gene end was trimmed by 4 bases and the J gene end by 2 bases; junction bases not matched to a gene: 3. From germline, CDR1 is SNHLY and CDR2 FYNNEI. The CDR3 is 14 residues long. The CDR3, as DNA: TGTGCCAGCAGTGCACAGGGGGGACAAGAGACCCAGTACTTC. Encoded protein: CASSAQGGQETQYF.

This clone was seen a few times. The rearrangement links TRBV29-1 to TRBJ2-2, with 10 bases lining up with TRBD2. With 7 bases clipped from V and 2 bases from J, the junction kept 1 base outside the gene matches. This CDR3 spans 13 amino acids. The germline V gene encodes CDR1 SQVTM and CDR2 ANQGSEA. In nucleotides, the CDR3 is TGCAGCGCTAGCGGGGGAAACACCGGGGAGCTGTTTTTT. It yields the protein CSASGGNTGELFF.

This clone turned up a few times. V and J are TRBV18 and TRBJ2-3, with D possibly matching TRBD2 (7 bases). The ends were cut back, 0 bases at V and 2 bases at J, with 12 bases in the middle. The CDR3 contains 16 residues. Germline V gene data show CDR1 as KGHSH and CDR2 as LQKENI. The CDR3 DNA is TGTGCCAGCTCACCACCTAGGGGGAGGGCCACAGATACGCAGTATTTT. Its protein is CASSPPRGRATDTQYF.

The V and J genes are TRBV29-1 and TRBJ2-2; TRBD1 matches 8 bases. The germline CDR1 and CDR2 sequences are SQVTM and ANQGSEA. The CDR3 sequence is 16 residues long. With 2 bases clipped from V and 6 bases from J, the junction kept 11 bases outside the gene matches. CDR3 bases: TGCAGCGTTGAACTTAGACAGGGGAGTCGGTCCGGGGAGCTGTTTTTT. It is translated as CSVELRQGSRSGELFF.

This clone was seen more than once but under ten times. J is TRBJ2-7 and V is TRBV30, with TRBD1 as a possible D gene (6 bases). V was shortened by 3 bases and J by 2 bases, with 20 bases between the two germline ends. The CDR3 has 16 amino acids. Germline V gene lookup returns CDR1 GTSNPN and CDR2 SVGIG (reference sequence). The CDR3 DNA reads TGTGCCTGGAGCGCCCTAGGTGGGGGACAAGCCTACGAGCAGTACTTC. Encoded protein: CAWSALGGGQAYEQYF.

The chain employs TRBV29-1 and TRBJ2-2, with D uncertain. CDR1 and CDR2 (germline): SQVTM, ANQGSEA. The CDR3 contains 14 residues. Trimming took 1 base from V and 4 from J, leaving 10 bases between them. CDR3 in DNA: TGCAGCGTTGAAGGAGCGTCGGGCACCGGGGAGCTGTTTTTT. This sequence encodes CSVEGASGTGELFF.

This chain links TRBV28 with TRBJ1-1; D is undetermined. This CDR3 has 15 residues. Germline V lookup: CDR1 MDHEN, CDR2 SYDVKM. Trimming took off 2 bases at V and 2 bases at J, with 12 bases between the two ends. The CDR3 DNA reads TGTGCCAGCAGTTTAGCCGGGTCCTTCAACACTGAAGCTTTCTTT. Its translation: CASSLAGSFNTEAFF.

The chain is built from TRBV11-3 and TRBJ2-7, with TRBD2 as a possible D gene (6 bases). This CDR3 comprises 15 residues. Trimming left V 4 bases short and J 1 base short, with 14 bases between. Per the germline V gene, CDR1 is SGHNT and CDR2 is YENEEA. The CDR3 reads CASSSRGTSSYEQYF. CDR3 coding DNA: TGTGCCAGCAGCTCTCGCGGGACCTCGTCCTACGAGCAGTACTTC.

V usage is TRBV30 and J usage is TRBJ2-1; 8 bases line up with TRBD2. The V gene end was trimmed by 3 bases and the J gene end by 5 bases; junction bases not matched to a gene: 6. CDR3 length equals 14 residues. Germline-derived CDR1 and CDR2 are GTSNPN and SVGIG (reference sequence). Written as DNA, the CDR3 is TGTGCCTGGAGCGGGAGGGCCTATCACAATGAGCAGTTCTTC. Amino acid sequence: CAWSGRAYHNEQFF.

The chain couples TRBV30 to TRBJ2-3, with D perhaps assigned TRBD1 or TRBD2 (5 bases each). CDR1 is GTSNPN and CDR2 is SVGIG in the germline V gene (reference sequence). The CDR3 covers 16 residues. The germline V and J ends were trimmed by 1 base and 2 bases, with 16 bases remaining between them. The CDR3 DNA follows: TGTGCCTGGAGTGCACCGGGACCGACCCTCACAGATACGCAGTATTTT. Its translation: CAWSAPGPTLTDTQYF.

CDR3 in DNA: TGTGCCAGCAGGTCTCCGGGACAGAGCTCCTACGAGCAGTACTTC. The encoded protein is CASRSPGQSSYEQYF. The chain uses TRBV28 and TRBJ2-7; 7 bases align to TRBD1. Unmatched junction bases numbered 8, after V lost 6 bases and J lost 0 bases. CDR3 size: 15 residues. Germline V lookup: CDR1 MDHEN, CDR2 SYDVKM. The complete variable domain, with remaining parts taken from reference TRBV28 and TRBJ2-7, reads DVKVTQSSRYLVKRTGEKVFLECVQDMDHENMFWYRQDPGLGLRLIYFSYDVKMKEKGDIPEGYSVSREKKERFSLILESASTNQTSMYLCASRSPGQSSYEQYFGPGTRLTVT.

V usage is TRBV15 and J usage is TRBJ2-7; D gene uncertain. Trimming took 0 bases from V and 7 from J, leaving 7 bases between them. The CDR3 has 12 residues. Germline-derived CDR1 and CDR2 are LNHNV and YYDKDF (reference sequence). CDR3 in amino acids: CATSRDKREQYF. For the CDR3, the DNA is TGTGCCACCAGCAGAGATAAAAGGGAGCAGTACTTC.

There are a few counts of this clone. The V and J genes are TRBV7-8 and TRBJ2-5; D not certain. Germline V gene lookup returns CDR1 SGHVS and CDR2 FQNEAQ. Trimming took 4 bases from V and 5 from J, leaving 8 bases between them. This CDR3 contains 12 residues. CDR3 region: CASSSHLETQYF. DNA of the CDR3: TGTGCCAGCAGCTCCCATCTGGAGACCCAGTACTTC.